The 16 T cell receptor beta chains below come from one sample, sequenced in a study of blood T cell repertoires in COVID-19. Measured with immunoSEQ multiplex PCR; TCRdb has only the in-frame clones, and not every one. The table has approximately 280,000 clones, roughly 90% seen once. Sequenced input: peripheral blood. These receptor sequences come from a man between 18 and 35 years old with active or convalescent COVID-19.

V and J are TRBV5-1 and TRBJ2-5, with D perhaps matching TRBD1 (6 bases). Germline CDR1 reads SGHRS; CDR2 reads YFSETQ. The CDR3 has 15 amino acids. The V gene lost 6 bases and the J gene lost 3 bases, with 18 bases spanning the gap. The CDR3 DNA reads TGCGCCAGCACGCTCCAGGGGCGCAGGGAAGAGACCCAGTACTTC. Amino acids: CASTLQGRREETQYF. The variable domain in full, with the rest retrieved from reference TRBV5-1 and TRBJ2-5, is KAGVTQTPRYLIKTRGQQVTLSCSPISGHRSVSWYQQTPGQGLQFLFEYFSETQRNKGNFPGRFSGRQFSNSRSEMNVSTLELGDSALYLCASTLQGRREETQYFGPGTRLLVL.

This clone was observed a single time. The rearrangement joins TRBV5-6 to TRBJ2-5; a possible D gene is TRBD2 (6 bases). Germline V lookup: CDR1 SGHDT, CDR2 YYEEEE. Between the trimmed V and J ends, which lost 0 bases and 3 bases, there was a span of 12 bases. CDR3 length equals 15 residues. CDR3 sequence: CASSLAGTLKETQYF. Here the CDR3 DNA reads TGTGCCAGCAGCTTGGCCGGGACTCTTAAAGAGACCCAGTACTTC.

The rearrangement joins TRBV15 to TRBJ2-1; 7 bases map to TRBD1. With V trimmed by 0 bases and J by 1 base, 6 bases remained unmatched. The CDR3 spans 17 residues. CDR1 and CDR2 (germline): LNHNV, YYDKDF (reference sequence). The CDR3 protein is CATSREIGTASYNEQFF. CDR3 DNA sequence: TGTGCCACCAGCAGAGAGATCGGGACAGCGTCCTACAATGAGCAGTTCTTC.

This clone appeared once. This sequence joins TRBV10-3 and TRBJ2-1; 7 nucleotides match TRBD2. CDR3 size: 16 residues. V trimming: 0 bases; J trimming: 4 bases; junction bases outside the gene matches: 6. CDR1 ENHRY and CDR2 SYGVKD come from the germline V gene. The chain's CDR3 is CAISESAGDLYNEQFF. The CDR3 DNA follows: TGTGCCATCAGTGAGTCTGCGGGGGATCTATACAATGAGCAGTTCTTC.

This clone showed up just once. V is TRBV6-5 and J is TRBJ2-3; no reliable D call. In germline, CDR1 is MNHEY, CDR2 SVGAGI. V was shortened by 2 bases and J by 2 bases, with 11 bases between the two germline ends. The CDR3 has 15 residues. The CDR3: CASSYRGEVTDTQYF. The CDR3 region has the DNA TGTGCCAGCAGTTACCGAGGCGAGGTCACAGATACGCAGTATTTT.

This clone showed up just once. DNA for the CDR3: TGCGCCAGCGGGGGCTCTGGTAGCGGGGGGCTATTCGACCATGAGCAGTTCTTC. Encoded protein: CASGGSGSGGLFDHEQFF. The rearrangement uses TRBV10-2 and TRBJ2-1, with 10 positions matching TRBD2. The CDR3 loop spans 18 amino acids. The V segment lost 8 bases and the J segment 8 bases; nucleotides outside the gene matches: 21. Germline loops: CDR1 WSHSY, CDR2 SAAADI.

This sequence joins TRBV13 and TRBJ2-6, with 7 bases aligning to TRBD1. The V and J ends lost 8 bases and 1 base, in that order; junction bases with no gene match: 8. From germline, CDR1 is PRHDT and CDR2 FYEKMQ (reference sequence). CDR3 length: 16 residues. Here the CDR3 DNA reads TGTGCCAGCCACGGGACAGTTAATTCTGGGGCCAACGTCCTGACTTTC. Translated, it gives CASHGTVNSGANVLTF.

The rearrangement links TRBV6-5 to TRBJ1-1; no clear D. The V and J ends lost 2 bases and 1 base respectively, with 8 bases between them. This CDR3 spans 14 amino acids. Germline CDR1 is MNHEY and CDR2 is SVGAGI. The CDR3 here is CASSYTVGNTEAFF. The CDR3 DNA reads as TGTGCCAGCAGTTACACCGTCGGGAACACTGAAGCTTTCTTT.

The chain is built from TRBV6-1 and TRBJ1-4, with D possibly matching TRBD1 (5 bases). The V gene lost 3 bases and the J gene lost 3 bases, with 11 bases spanning the gap. CDR1 and CDR2 from the germline V gene are MNHNS and SASEGT. The CDR3 has 15 amino acids. The CDR3 reads CASSEGPGANEKLFF. The CDR3 DNA follows: TGTGCCAGCAGTGAGGGGCCTGGGGCTAATGAAAAACTGTTTTTT.

V is TRBV7-2 and J is TRBJ1-2, with D possibly being TRBD1 (6 bases). CDR1 and CDR2 (germline): SGHTA, FQGNSA. V was shortened by 6 bases and J by 6 bases, with 11 bases between the two germline ends. CDR3 length: 12 residues. The DNA of the CDR3 is TGTGCCAGCAGGGACTCAGGGGATGGCTACACCTTC. Amino acid sequence: CASRDSGDGYTF.

This sequence joins TRBV5-1 and TRBJ2-1; D is possibly TRBD1 (6 bases). Per the germline V gene, CDR1 is SGHRS and CDR2 is YFSETQ. Trimming took off 7 bases at V and 5 bases at J, with 10 bases between the two ends. The CDR3 loop spans 12 amino acids. Written as DNA, the CDR3 is TGCGCCAGCCGGACAGACCACAATGAGCAGTTCTTC. Its protein product is CASRTDHNEQFF.

The chain recombines TRBV7-6 with TRBJ1-1; D might be TRBD1 (5 bases). The germline V and J ends were trimmed by 2 bases and 3 bases, with 19 bases remaining between them. Germline values: CDR1 SGHVS, CDR2 FNYEAQ. The CDR3 runs to 17 residues. Written as DNA, the CDR3 is TGTGCCAGCAGCTTAACTCCCCATGTGGGGGGTCACACTGAAGCTTTCTTT. It translates to CASSLTPHVGGHTEAFF.

V and J are TRBV6-5 and TRBJ2-7, with a weak D call TRBD2 (6 bases). CDR1 is MNHEY and CDR2 is SVGAGI in the germline V gene. V gave up 0 bases and J gave up 2 bases, with 8 bases separating them. The CDR3 runs to 14 residues. CDR3 DNA: TGTGCCAGCAGTTACTCGGGAGGAACCTACGAGCAGTACTTC. It yields the protein CASSYSGGTYEQYF.

The chain uses TRBV11-2 and TRBJ2-5; 7 bases match TRBD2. Germline CDR1 reads SGHAT; CDR2 reads FQNNGV. The CDR3 runs 16 residues. V trimming: 5 bases; J trimming: 4 bases; junction bases outside the gene matches: 13. The CDR3 DNA sequence: TGTGCCAGCAGCACGATACGCGGGGGTAAGATAGAGACCCAGTACTTC. Its protein product is CASSTIRGGKIETQYF.

This clone occurred once. The chain carries TRBV6-5 and TRBJ2-2; maybe TRBD2 (7 bases). The ends were cut back, 5 bases at V and 13 bases at J, with 17 bases in the middle. This CDR3 has 13 residues. CDR1 MNHEY and CDR2 SVGAGI come from the germline V gene. CDR3 DNA sequence: TGTGCCAGCAGTCATGGGCAGGGGAGGGGGCTGTTTTTT. This encodes CASSHGQGRGLFF.

The chain is built from TRBV6-2 or TRBV6-3 and TRBJ2-2, with TRBD2 identical over 13 bases. Germline CDR1 MNHEY, CDR2 SVGEGT. V shed 5 bases and J 10 bases; nucleotides not matched to a gene: 7. The CDR3 runs 15 residues. The CDR3 coding sequence is TGTGCCAGCAGTATCACTAGCGGGGGGGCATCGGAGCTGTTTTTT. Protein: CASSITSGGASELFF.